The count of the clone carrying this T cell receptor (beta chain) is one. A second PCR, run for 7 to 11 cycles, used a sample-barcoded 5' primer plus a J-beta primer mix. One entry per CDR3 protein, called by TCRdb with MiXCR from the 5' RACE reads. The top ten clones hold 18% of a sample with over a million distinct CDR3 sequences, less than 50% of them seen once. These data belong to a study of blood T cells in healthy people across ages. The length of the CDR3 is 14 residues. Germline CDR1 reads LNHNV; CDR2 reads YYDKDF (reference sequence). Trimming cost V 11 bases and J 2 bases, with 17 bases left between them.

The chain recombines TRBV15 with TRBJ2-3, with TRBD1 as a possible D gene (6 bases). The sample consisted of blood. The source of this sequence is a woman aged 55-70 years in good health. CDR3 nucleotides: TGTGCCCCCACCAAAGACAGGTACACAGATACGCAGTATTTT. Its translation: CAPTKDRYTDTQYF.